This T cell receptor beta chain was recovered during a study of blood T cell repertoires in COVID-19. Turning to the study itself: Both acute and convalescent COVID-19 samples were obtained from the United States, Italy and Spain.

Only in-frame clones appear in the TCRdb table, and some are missing; sequencing was by immunoSEQ multiplex PCR. The data contain around 300,000 clones, nearly 90% of them singletons. CDR3 length: 13 residues. Germline CDR1 and CDR2: SGHRS and YFSETQ. V lost 4 bases and J lost 4, with 12 bases in between. This chain links TRBV5-1 with TRBJ2-7; TRBD1 might be the D (6 bases). Source material: PBMCs or T cells enriched from blood (not recorded which). The TCR originated in a woman aged 18-29 years with acute COVID-19. The CDR3 bases are TGCGCCAGCAGCGAAGGACAGAATTACGAGCAGTACTTC. It yields the protein CASSEGQNYEQYF.